What follows are 16 T cell receptor beta chains derived from one specimen sequenced in a study of STAT5B mutations in CD4+ large granular lymphocyte leukemia. Clones were sequenced by immunoSEQ multiplex PCR, and TCRdb holds only the in-frame ones, with some missing. The sample gives tens of thousands of clones, roughly 80% of which show up once; 3% to 4.5% is in the top ten. Source material: CD4+ T cells from blood buffy coats. The receptor source for this set is a human donor in good health.

The table lists this clone with a count of one. This chain links TRBV28 with TRBJ1-5; 7 bases agree with TRBD1. Germline CDR1 and CDR2: MDHEN and SYDVKM. With 3 bases clipped from V and 3 bases from J, the junction kept 5 bases outside the gene matches. CDR3 length: 15 residues. CDR3 in amino acids: CASSFYRGTNQPQHF. CDR3 in DNA: TGTGCCAGCAGTTTCTACAGGGGAACCAATCAGCCCCAGCATTTT. Using reference TRBV28 and TRBJ1-5 for the parts outside the CDR3, the full variable domain is DVKVTQSSRYLVKRTGEKVFLECVQDMDHENMFWYRQDPGLGLRLIYFSYDVKMKEKGDIPEGYSVSREKKERFSLILESASTNQTSMYLCASSFYRGTNQPQHFGDGTRLSIL.

This clone was recorded a few times. V is TRBV29-1 and J is TRBJ1-1; D might be TRBD1 (5 bases). CDR1 SQVTM and CDR2 ANQGSEA come from the germline V gene. The CDR3 sequence is 13 residues long. V lost 4 bases to trimming and J lost 5 bases, with 14 bases between them. As DNA, the CDR3 is TGCAGCGTTGGTCACGGTGAGGGGACTGAAGCTTTCTTT. Translated: CSVGHGEGTEAFF.

This clone appeared a few times. The rearrangement uses TRBV27 and TRBJ1-1; no clear D. Per the germline V gene, CDR1 is MNHEY and CDR2 is SMNVEV (reference sequence). This CDR3 has 12 residues. V lost 8 bases and J 1 base, leaving 8 bases between the germline ends. CDR3 protein: CASWRPNTEAFF. The CDR3, as DNA: TGTGCCAGCTGGCGACCGAACACTGAAGCTTTCTTT.

The rearrangement joins TRBV5-1 to TRBJ2-5; D ambiguous. The germline V gene encodes CDR1 SGHRS and CDR2 YFSETQ. This CDR3 is built from 14 residues. V was clipped by 2 bases and J by 2 bases, with 10 bases between them. CDR3 amino acids: CASSFSRPQETQYF. CDR3 nucleotides: TGCGCCAGCAGCTTCAGTCGACCGCAAGAGACCCAGTACTTC.

The V gene is TRBV7-6, the J gene TRBJ2-3, with 8 bases lining up with TRBD2. CDR3 length: 16 amino acids. V was clipped by 5 bases and J by 3 bases; unmatched bases: 10. The germline V gene encodes CDR1 SGHVS and CDR2 FNYEAQ. In DNA, the CDR3 is TGTGCCAGCAGCGCCTTAGGAGCGGGGGTAACAGATACGCAGTATTTT. It codes for CASSALGAGVTDTQYF.

The V and J genes are TRBV28 and TRBJ1-5; D ambiguous. The CDR3 is made up of 15 amino acids. The germline gives CDR1 MDHEN, CDR2 SYDVKM. Trimming left V 1 base short and J 0 bases short, with 7 bases between. CDR3 coding DNA: TGTGCCAGCAGTTTATATAGAGATAGCAATCAGCCCCAGCATTTT. Translating gives CASSLYRDSNQPQHF.

In nucleotides, the CDR3 is TGTGCCTGGGGGCAGACCCCCTCTGGAAACACCATATATTTT. This encodes CAWGQTPSGNTIYF. J is TRBJ1-3 and V is TRBV30; D is unresolved. The V end was cut by 5 bases, the J end by 0 bases, with 11 bases between. This CDR3 spans 14 amino acids. Per the germline V gene, CDR1 is GTSNPN and CDR2 is SVGIG (reference sequence).

The chain carries TRBV11-2 and TRBJ2-1, with D hard to call. The CDR3 sequence is 12 residues long. The V end lost 4 bases, the J end lost 13 bases, and 14 bases lay between the germline ends. The germline V gene has CDR1 SGHAT and CDR2 FQNNGV. CDR3 in DNA: TGTGCCAGCAGCTCGACTGGCGTAAGTCAGTTCTTC. Translated: CASSSTGVSQFF.

The rearrangement uses TRBV6-6 and TRBJ1-4; weak D call: TRBD1 (5 bases). The germline gives CDR1 MNHNY, CDR2 SVGAGI (reference sequence). The CDR3 spans 15 residues. The germline V and J ends were trimmed by 0 bases and 6 bases, with 11 bases remaining between them. The chain's CDR3 is CASSYSGEGYEKLFF. The CDR3 DNA sequence: TGTGCCAGCAGTTACTCTGGGGAGGGGTATGAAAAACTGTTTTTT.

The chain recombines TRBV5-1 with TRBJ2-5; possibly TRBD1 or TRBD2 for D (5 bases each). The DNA end is a closer match to TRBJ2-7, so the J assignment may be wrong. This CDR3 has 15 amino acids. CDR1 is SGHRS, CDR2 YFSETQ, per germline. DNA of the CDR3: TGCGCCAGCAGCCTTGGTTGGGGGAACTCCTACGAGCAGTACTTC. The encoded protein is CASSLGWGNSYEQYF.

The J gene is TRBJ2-7, the V gene TRBV7-6, with 10 nucleotides matching TRBD2. The CDR3 totals 15 residues. The J segment lost 1 base and the V segment lost 5 bases, leaving 5 bases of the junction unmatched. Per germline, CDR1 SGHVS and CDR2 FNYEAQ. Here the CDR3 DNA reads TGTGCCAGCAGCCCGCGACTAGCGGGTTCCTACGAGCAGTACTTC. Its protein is CASSPRLAGSYEQYF.

The chain couples TRBV19 to TRBJ1-5; 10 bases fit TRBD1. V lost 7 bases and J lost 2; bases outside the gene matches: 5. This CDR3 is built from 15 residues. Looked up from germline, CDR1 is LNHDA and CDR2 is SQIVND (reference sequence). The CDR3 spells CASIVGTGGNQPQHF. The CDR3 region has the DNA TGTGCCAGTATAGTGGGGACAGGGGGCAATCAGCCCCAGCATTTT.

The chain joins TRBV5-4 to TRBJ2-3; D ambiguous. The CDR3 runs to 14 residues. The ends were cut back, 0 bases at V and 0 bases at J, with 5 bases in the middle. Germline CDR1 is SGHNT and CDR2 is YYREEE (reference sequence). The CDR3 DNA follows: TGTGCCAGCAGCTTGGAACCAAGCACAGATACGCAGTATTTT. Its protein is CASSLEPSTDTQYF.

This chain uses TRBV19 with TRBJ2-7; D may be TRBD1 (6 bases). The CDR3 contains 14 residues. Trimming took 3 bases from V and 7 from J, leaving 16 bases between them. Germline assignment: CDR1 LNHDA and CDR2 SQIVND (reference sequence). The CDR3 region has the DNA TGTGCCAGTAGTATGGGGGACAAGCGTTCAGAGCAGTACTTC. Residues: CASSMGDKRSEQYF.

This sequence joins TRBV19 and TRBJ2-1, with 7 bases matching TRBD2. Germline lookup yields CDR1 LNHDA and CDR2 SQIVND (reference sequence). The CDR3 is 17 amino acids. Unmatched junction bases numbered 8, after V lost 0 bases and J lost 3 bases. Here the CDR3 DNA reads TGTGCCAGTAGTATAGATTTAGAGCGGGGCCACTACAATGAGCAGTTCTTC. It translates to CASSIDLERGHYNEQFF.

The chain has TRBV14 and TRBJ2-2; 7 bases match TRBD1. The germline V gene has CDR1 SGHDN and CDR2 FVKESK. The length of the CDR3 is 16 residues. V shed 4 bases, J shed 3 bases, and the junction held 8 bases outside the gene matches. CDR3 in amino acids: CASSPTRGGYTGELFF. CDR3 nucleotide sequence: TGTGCCAGCAGCCCCACCAGAGGGGGCTACACCGGGGAGCTGTTTTTT. The full variable domain, its missing parts supplied by reference TRBV14 and TRBJ2-2, is EAGVTQFPSHSVIEKGQTVTLRCDPISGHDNLYWYRRVMGKEIKFLLHFVKESKQDESGMPNNRFLAERTGGTYSTLKVQPAELEDSGVYFCASSPTRGGYTGELFFGEGSRLTVL.